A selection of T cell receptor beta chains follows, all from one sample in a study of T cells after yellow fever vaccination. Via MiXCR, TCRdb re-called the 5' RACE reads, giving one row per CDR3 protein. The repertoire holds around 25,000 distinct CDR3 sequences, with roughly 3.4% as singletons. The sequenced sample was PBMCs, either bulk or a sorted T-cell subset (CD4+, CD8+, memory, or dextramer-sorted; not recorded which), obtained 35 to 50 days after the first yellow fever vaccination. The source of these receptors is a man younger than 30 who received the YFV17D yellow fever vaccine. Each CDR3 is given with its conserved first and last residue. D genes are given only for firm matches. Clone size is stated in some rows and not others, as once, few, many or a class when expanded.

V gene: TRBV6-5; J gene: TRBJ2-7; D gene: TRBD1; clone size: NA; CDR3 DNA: TGTGCCAGCAGAAGGGCCGGGGCGGCAGGGGGCGAGCAGTACTTC; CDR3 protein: CASRRAGAAGGEQYF
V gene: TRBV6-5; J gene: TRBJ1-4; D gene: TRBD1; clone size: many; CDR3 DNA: TGTGCCAGCAGTTTCAACCGGGACAGTAGGGGAAAACTGTTTTTT; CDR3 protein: CASSFNRDSRGKLFF
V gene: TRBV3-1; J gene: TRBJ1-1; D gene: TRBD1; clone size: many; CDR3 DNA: TGTGCCAGCAGCCAAGACATGACAGGGGCAGAAGCTTTCTTT; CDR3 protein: CASSQDMTGAEAFF
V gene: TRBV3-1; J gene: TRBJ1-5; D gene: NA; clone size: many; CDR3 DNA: TGTGCCAGCAGCCAAGAGAGAAGTCAGCCCCAGCATTTT; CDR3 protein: CASSQERSQPQHF
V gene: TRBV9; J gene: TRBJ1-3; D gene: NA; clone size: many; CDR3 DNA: TGTGCCAGCAGCGTGTTCCCCGAAGCAGGGACAACTGGAAACACCATATATTTT; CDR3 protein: CASSVFPEAGTTGNTIYF
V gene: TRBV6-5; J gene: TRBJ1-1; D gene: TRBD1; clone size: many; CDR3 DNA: TGTGCCAGCAGTTACTCGGGGGCAGGGGGCGGTAGCACTGAAGCTTTCTTT; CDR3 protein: CASSYSGAGGGSTEAFF
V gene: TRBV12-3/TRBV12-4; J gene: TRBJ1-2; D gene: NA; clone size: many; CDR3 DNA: TGTGCCAGCAGCGCGTCGGCTAACTATGGCTACACCTTC; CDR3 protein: CASSASANYGYTF
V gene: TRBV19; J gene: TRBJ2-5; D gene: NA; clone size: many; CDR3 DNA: TGTGCCAGTAGTGGACTTGGGGCAAGGGAGACCCAGTACTTC; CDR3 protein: CASSGLGARETQYF
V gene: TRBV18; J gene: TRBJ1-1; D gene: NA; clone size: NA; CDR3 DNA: TGTGCCAGCTCACCGAGACATGGCACTGAAGCTTTCTTT; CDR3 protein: CASSPRHGTEAFF
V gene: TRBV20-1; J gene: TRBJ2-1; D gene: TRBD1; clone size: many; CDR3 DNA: TGCAGTGCACCCGGGACAGGGGATTCCTACAATGAGCAGTTCTTC; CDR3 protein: CSAPGTGDSYNEQFF
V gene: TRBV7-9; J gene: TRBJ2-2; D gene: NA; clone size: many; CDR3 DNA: TGTGCCAGCAGCGAACAGGACACCGGGGAGCTGTTTTTT; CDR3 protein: CASSEQDTGELFF
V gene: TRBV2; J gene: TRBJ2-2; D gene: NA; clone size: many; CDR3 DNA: TGTGCCAGCAGTCCTATCTCGAACACCGGGGAGCTGTTTTTT; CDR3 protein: CASSPISNTGELFF
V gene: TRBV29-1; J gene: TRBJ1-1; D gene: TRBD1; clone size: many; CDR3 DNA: TGCAGCGTTGGGGGACAGGCCATGAACACTGAAGCTTTCTTT; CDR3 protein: CSVGGQAMNTEAFF
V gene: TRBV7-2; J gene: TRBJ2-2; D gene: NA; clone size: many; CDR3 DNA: TGTGCCAGCAGCTTGAACCAGGGGTCGGGCACCGGGGAGCTGTTTTTT; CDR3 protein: CASSLNQGSGTGELFF
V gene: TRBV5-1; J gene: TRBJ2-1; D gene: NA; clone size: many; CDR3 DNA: TGCGCCACCTCGACAGGCTCCTACAATGAGCAGCTCTTC; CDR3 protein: CATSTGSYNEQLF
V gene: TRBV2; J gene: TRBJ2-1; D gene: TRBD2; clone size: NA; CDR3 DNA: TGTGCCTGCAGCTGGTCGGGGGGGAATGAGCAGTTCTTC; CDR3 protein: CACSWSGGNEQFF
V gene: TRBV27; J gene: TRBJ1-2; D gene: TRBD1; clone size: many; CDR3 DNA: TGTGCCAGCAAACCAGGGGGTGCTTTTGGCTACACCTTC; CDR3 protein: CASKPGGAFGYTF
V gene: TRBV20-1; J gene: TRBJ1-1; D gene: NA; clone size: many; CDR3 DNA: TGCAGTGCTATCTACCCGGGCATCACTGAAGCTTTCTTT; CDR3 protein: CSAIYPGITEAFF
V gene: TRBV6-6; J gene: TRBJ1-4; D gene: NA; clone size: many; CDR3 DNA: TGTGCCAGCAGGCGAGACTGGGGCGAAAAACTGTTTTTT; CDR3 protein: CASRRDWGEKLFF
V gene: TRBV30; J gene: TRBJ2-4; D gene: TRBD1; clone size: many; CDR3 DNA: TGTGCCTTAGACAGGGGGTCAATAGGCAAAAACATTCAGTACTTC; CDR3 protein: CALDRGSIGKNIQYF
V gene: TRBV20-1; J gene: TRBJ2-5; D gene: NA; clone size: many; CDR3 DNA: TGCAGTGCTTGTCAGCTGGGTATAGAGACCCAGTACTTC; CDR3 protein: CSACQLGIETQYF
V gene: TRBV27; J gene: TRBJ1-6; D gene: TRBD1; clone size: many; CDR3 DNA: TGTGCCAGCAGTCTCGAGACAGGGGGACACCTCCACTTT; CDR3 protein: CASSLETGGHLHF
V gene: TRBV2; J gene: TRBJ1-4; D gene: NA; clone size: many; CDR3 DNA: TGTGCCAGCAGAGTTCGGCCAGCCCGAAGTGAAAAACTGTTTTTT; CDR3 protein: CASRVRPARSEKLFF